The sequence of this T cell receptor (beta chain) was determined in a study of Ad26.COV2.S vaccination and SARS-CoV-2 variants. Background on the study: COV1001, an Ad26.COV2.S trial, supplied this vaccine-arm donor.

Treatment given: 15 to 20 received Ad26.COV2.S at low or high dose, single or two shots; roughly five received placebo; per-sample allocation not given. Samples analyzed were those drawn on day 63 after the first vaccine or placebo injection. The data were produced by immunoSEQ multiplex PCR, yet TCRdb's version contains in-frame clones alone and is incomplete. This table holds over 450,000 clones, roughly nine tenths found once. Comment on this clone: Its cognate antigen is unknown.

Study observations and caveats: The analyses of TCR breadth and depth may have understated the size of total T cell responses. Reports say spike-specific CD8+ and CD4+ T cell responses covered substantial breadth after vaccination. Recipients given vaccine exceeded placebo recipients in spike-specific TCR breadth.

J was trimmed by 9 bases and V by 0 bases; bases with no gene match: 9. Germline-derived CDR1 and CDR2 are SGHTS and YDEGEE. The CDR3 runs 17 residues. The sample in question was peripheral blood, obtained in a trial of Ad26.COV2.S vaccine versus placebo. This TCR came from a person between 18 and 59 years old who received the Ad26.COV2.S COVID-19 vaccine or a placebo. The chain recombines TRBV5-8 with TRBJ2-1; TRBD2 matches at 13 bases. This chain's CDR3 is CASSLGGGLAGRGEQFF. The CDR3 region has the DNA TGTGCCAGCAGCTTGGGGGGGGGACTAGCGGGAAGAGGTGAGCAGTTCTTC.